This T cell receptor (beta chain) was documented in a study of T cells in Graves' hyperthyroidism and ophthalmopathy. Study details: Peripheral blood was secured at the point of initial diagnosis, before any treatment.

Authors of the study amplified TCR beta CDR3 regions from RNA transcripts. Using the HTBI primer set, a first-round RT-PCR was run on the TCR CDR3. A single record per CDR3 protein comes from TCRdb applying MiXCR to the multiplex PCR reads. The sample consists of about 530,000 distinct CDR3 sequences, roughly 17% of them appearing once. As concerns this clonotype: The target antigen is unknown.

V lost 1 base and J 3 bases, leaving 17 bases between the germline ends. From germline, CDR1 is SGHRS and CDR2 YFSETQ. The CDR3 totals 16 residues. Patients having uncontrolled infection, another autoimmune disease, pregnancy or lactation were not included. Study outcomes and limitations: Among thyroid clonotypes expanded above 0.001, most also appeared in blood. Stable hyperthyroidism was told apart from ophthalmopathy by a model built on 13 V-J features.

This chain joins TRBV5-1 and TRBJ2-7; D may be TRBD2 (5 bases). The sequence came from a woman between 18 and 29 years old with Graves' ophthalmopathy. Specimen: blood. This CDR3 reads CASSLNSGRGNYEQYF. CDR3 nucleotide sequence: TGCGCCAGCAGCTTGAATTCAGGACGGGGAAACTACGAGCAGTACTTC.